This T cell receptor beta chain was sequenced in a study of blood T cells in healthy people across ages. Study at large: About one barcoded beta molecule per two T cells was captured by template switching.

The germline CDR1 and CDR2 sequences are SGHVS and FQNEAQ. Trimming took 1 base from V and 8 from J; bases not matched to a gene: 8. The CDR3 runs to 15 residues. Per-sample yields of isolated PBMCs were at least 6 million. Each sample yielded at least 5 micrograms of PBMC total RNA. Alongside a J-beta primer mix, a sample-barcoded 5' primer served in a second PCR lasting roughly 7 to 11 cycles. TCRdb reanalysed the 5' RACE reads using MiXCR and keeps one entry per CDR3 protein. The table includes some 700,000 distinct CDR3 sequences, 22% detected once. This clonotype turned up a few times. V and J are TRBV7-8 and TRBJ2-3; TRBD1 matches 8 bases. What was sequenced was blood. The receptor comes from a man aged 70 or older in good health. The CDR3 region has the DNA TGTGCCAGCAGCTTAGGGCAGGGGGCGTTTAGTACGCAGTATTTT. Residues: CASSLGQGAFSTQYF.